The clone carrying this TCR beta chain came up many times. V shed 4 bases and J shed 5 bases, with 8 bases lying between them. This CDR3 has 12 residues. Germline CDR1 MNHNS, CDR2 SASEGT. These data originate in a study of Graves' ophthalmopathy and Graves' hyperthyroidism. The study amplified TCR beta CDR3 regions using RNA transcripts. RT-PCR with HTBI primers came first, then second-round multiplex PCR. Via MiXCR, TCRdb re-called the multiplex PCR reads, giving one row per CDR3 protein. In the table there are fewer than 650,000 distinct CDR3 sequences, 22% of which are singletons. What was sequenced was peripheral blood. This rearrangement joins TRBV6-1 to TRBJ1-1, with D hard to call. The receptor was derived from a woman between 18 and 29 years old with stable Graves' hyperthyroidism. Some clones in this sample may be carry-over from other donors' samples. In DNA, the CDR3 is TGTGCCAGCAGTGTTGGGGAGACTGAAGCTTTCTTT. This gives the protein CASSVGETEAFF.